These T cell receptor beta chains were read from a single sample in a study of blood T cell repertoires in COVID-19. Using immunoSEQ multiplex PCR, the repertoire was profiled, and TCRdb retains in-frame clones only, with some absent. The profile shows under 250,000 clones, 88% of them singletons. Sequencing was carried out using peripheral blood. The source is a man in his forties or fifties with COVID-19, enrolled during active disease. The CDR3 runs from the conserved cysteine through the conserved F or W. D genes are given only for firm matches. Some rows mark clone size as missing; the rest say once, few, many or name a class of expanded clone.

.,TRBV7-2,TRBJ1-1,.,CASSFPGLMNTEAFF,TGTGCCAGCAGCTTTCCGGGACTAATGAACACTGAAGCTTTCTTT
.,TRBV19,TRBJ2-3,.,CASRPLGSLTDTQYF,TGTGCCAGTAGGCCCTTGGGCAGCCTCACAGATACGCAGTATTTT
.,TRBV10-3,TRBJ2-7,.,CAISESVQYEQYF,TGTGCCATCAGTGAGTCGGTACAATACGAGCAGTACTTC
TRBD2,TRBV5-4,TRBJ2-2,.,CASSRLAGVNTGELFF,TGTGCCAGCAGCCGACTAGCGGGAGTCAACACCGGGGAGCTGTTTTTT
TRBD1,TRBV19,TRBJ1-1,.,CASSRTDRAGAEAFF,TGTGCCAGTAGTAGAACCGACAGGGCCGGCGCTGAAGCTTTCTTT
TRBD1,TRBV19,TRBJ1-2,.,CASSSGTGGYGYTF,TGTGCCAGTAGTTCAGGGACAGGGGGCTATGGCTACACCTTC
TRBD2,TRBV6-2/TRBV6-3,TRBJ2-1,.,CASSYPLLAGSYNEQFF,TGTGCCAGCAGTTACCCCCTTTTAGCGGGGAGTTACAATGAGCAGTTCTTC
TRBD2,TRBV30,TRBJ2-3,.,CAWLLTSGDDTQYF,TGTGCCTGGCTACTGACTAGCGGGGACGATACGCAGTATTTT
.,TRBV19,TRBJ1-2,.,CASSMRANYGYTF,TGTGCCAGTAGTATGAGAGCTAACTATGGCTACACCTTC
TRBD1,TRBV27,TRBJ1-6,.,CASSSTGQGFNSPLHF,TGTGCCAGCAGTTCCACGGGACAGGGCTTCAATTCACCCCTCCACTTT
TRBD1,TRBV27,TRBJ1-2,few,CATTADRGYGYTF,TGTGCCACCACCGCGGACAGGGGCTATGGCTACACCTTC
.,TRBV24-1,TRBJ2-1,.,CATSDSDGNSKQFF,TGTGCCACCAGTGATTCGGACGGGAACAGTAAGCAGTTCTTC
TRBD1,TRBV7-8,TRBJ1-3,.,CASSNRGIGNTIYF,TGTGCCAGCAGCAACAGGGGGATCGGAAACACCATATATTTT
TRBD1,TRBV6-1,TRBJ2-5,.,CASSAIQGEGETQYF,TGTGCCAGCAGTGCGATTCAGGGGGAAGGGGAGACCCAGTACTTC
.,TRBV4-1,TRBJ2-3,.,CASSQVNLVHTDTQYF,TGCGCCAGCAGCCAAGTGAATCTAGTGCACACAGATACGCAGTATTTT
.,TRBV5-1,TRBJ2-5,.,CASSLAPEETQYF,TGCGCCAGCAGCTTGGCCCCGGAAGAGACCCAGTACTTC
TRBD2,TRBV15,TRBJ2-1,once,CATSRDQGFLAGVNEQFF,TGTGCCACCAGCAGAGATCAGGGATTCCTAGCGGGAGTAAATGAGCAGTTCTTC
.,TRBV6-2/TRBV6-3,TRBJ1-1,.,CASSYSRVRLERNTEAFF,TGTGCCAGCAGTTACTCCCGGGTGCGCTTAGAGAGGAACACTGAAGCTTTCTTT
TRBD2,TRBV19,TRBJ2-1,.,CASSIGLAVYNEQFF,TGTGCCAGTAGTATCGGCCTAGCGGTGTACAATGAGCAGTTCTTC
.,TRBV7-2,TRBJ2-7,.,CASSYSREWGYEQYF,TGTGCCAGCAGCTATTCGAGGGAATGGGGCTACGAGCAGTACTTC
TRBD1,TRBV19,TRBJ2-2,.,CASNDRGRELFF,TGTGCCAGTAACGACAGGGGCCGGGAGCTGTTTTTT
TRBD1,TRBV19,TRBJ2-1,few,CASRDGAGGNYEQFF,TGTGCCAGTAGGGATGGGGCAGGGGGAAACTATGAGCAGTTCTTC
.,TRBV7-2,TRBJ1-5,.,CASSLGQINQPQHF,TGTGCCAGCAGCTTAGGACAGATCAATCAGCCCCAGCATTTT
TRBD2,TRBV6-2/TRBV6-3,TRBJ2-1,once,CASSMGLAGLRQFF,TGTGCCAGCAGCATGGGACTAGCGGGGCTACGGCAGTTCTTC
.,TRBV5-4,TRBJ2-1,.,CASSTGGRGGLDEQFF,TGTGCCAGCAGCACGGGTGGCAGGGGTGGGTTGGATGAGCAGTTCTTC
TRBD2,TRBV25-1,TRBJ2-1,.,CASYGRGGWFF,TGTGCCAGCTACGGTCGGGGGGGTTGGTTCTTC
TRBD1,TRBV7-2,TRBJ2-7,.,CASSPRSRTGEQYF,TGTGCCAGCAGCCCAAGATCCAGGACAGGCGAGCAGTACTTC
TRBD2,TRBV6-5,TRBJ2-7,.,CASTRAGAVYEQYF,TGTGCCAGTACAAGAGCGGGAGCGGTCTACGAGCAGTACTTC
.,TRBV11-2,TRBJ1-1,.,CASSLTGFGRDTEAFF,TGTGCCAGCAGCTTGACAGGCTTTGGAAGGGACACTGAAGCTTTCTTT
TRBD2,TRBV19,TRBJ2-3,.,CASTVGPGGDTQYF,TGTGCCAGTACAGTGGGCCCGGGGGGAGATACGCAGTATTTT
.,TRBV5-1,TRBJ2-7,.,CASRWGSDYEQYF,TGCGCCAGCAGGTGGGGCAGTGACTACGAGCAGTACTTC
TRBD1,TRBV7-8,TRBJ1-2,.,CASSLGTGIGGYTF,TGTGCCAGCAGCTTAGGGACAGGGATTGGGGGCTACACCTTC
.,TRBV4-1,TRBJ1-4,.,CASSQGGAAATNEKLFF,TGCGCCAGCAGCCAAGGCGGGGCAGCTGCAACTAATGAAAAACTGTTTTTT
TRBD1,TRBV5-1,TRBJ2-3,once,CASSPTGGSTDTQYF,TGCGCCAGCAGCCCAACAGGGGGCTCGACAGATACGCAGTATTTT
.,TRBV7-3,TRBJ2-7,.,CASSSRQDSTKQYF,TGTGCCAGCAGCTCCCGACAGGATTCTACGAAGCAGTACTTC
TRBD1,TRBV2,TRBJ2-2,.,CASSEWGTANTGELFF,TGTGCCAGCAGTGAATGGGGGACAGCGAACACCGGGGAGCTGTTTTTT
TRBD2,TRBV7-6,TRBJ2-3,once,CASSRLAGVTDTQYF,TGTGCCAGCAGCCGACTAGCGGGAGTCACAGATACGCAGTATTTT
.,TRBV7-2,TRBJ2-5,once,CASSFQYTQETQYF,TGTGCCAGCAGCTTCCAGTATACCCAAGAGACCCAGTACTTC
TRBD1,TRBV10-3,TRBJ1-5,few,CAISQTGDGVNQPQHF,TGTGCCATCAGTCAGACAGGGGATGGTGTCAATCAGCCCCAGCATTTT
TRBD1,TRBV27,TRBJ1-3,.,CASSLEARGISGNTIYF,TGTGCCAGCAGTTTAGAGGCCAGGGGGATCTCTGGAAACACCATATATTTT
TRBD2,TRBV6-5,TRBJ2-5,.,CASSYSGASGEETQYF,TGTGCCAGCAGTTACTCCGGCGCTAGCGGGGAAGAGACCCAGTACTTC
TRBD1,TRBV28,TRBJ1-5,.,CASSFAQGANSNQPQHF,TGTGCCAGCAGTTTCGCACAGGGGGCTAATAGCAATCAGCCCCAGCATTTT
.,TRBV13,TRBJ2-1,.,CASSLPGADEQFF,TGTGCCAGCAGCTTACCAGGGGCCGATGAGCAGTTCTTC
.,TRBV30,TRBJ2-7,.,CAWTPPAGPLYEQYF,TGTGCCTGGACCCCACCGGCAGGGCCCCTATACGAGCAGTACTTC